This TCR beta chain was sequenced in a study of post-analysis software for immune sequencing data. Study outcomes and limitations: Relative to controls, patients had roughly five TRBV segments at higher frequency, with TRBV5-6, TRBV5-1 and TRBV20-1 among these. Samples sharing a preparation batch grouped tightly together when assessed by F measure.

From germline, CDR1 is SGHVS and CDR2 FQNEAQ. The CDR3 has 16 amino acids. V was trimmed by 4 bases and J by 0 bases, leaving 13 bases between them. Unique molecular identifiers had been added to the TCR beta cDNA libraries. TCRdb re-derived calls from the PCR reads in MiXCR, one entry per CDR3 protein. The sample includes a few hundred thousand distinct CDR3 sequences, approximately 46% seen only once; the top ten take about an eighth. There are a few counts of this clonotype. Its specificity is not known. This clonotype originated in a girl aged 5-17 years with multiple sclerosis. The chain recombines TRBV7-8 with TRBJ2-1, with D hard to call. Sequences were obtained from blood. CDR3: CASSSRWGSSYNEQFF. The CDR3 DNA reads TGTGCCAGCAGCTCTAGGTGGGGAAGCTCCTACAATGAGCAGTTCTTC.